This T cell receptor beta chain was profiled in a study of blood T cells in healthy people across ages. General study results and limits: While age rose, TCR beta diversity per million T cells dropped in a roughly linear way.

Points on this clonotype: Its antigen is unidentified.

It was with a sample-barcoded 5' primer and a J-beta primer mix that a second PCR of roughly 6 to 11 cycles was run. TCRdb processed the 5' RACE reads anew with MiXCR; each CDR3 protein has one entry. The table lists more than 600,000 distinct CDR3 sequences, around 25% of them singletons, with under 10% in the top ten. The CDR3 loop spans 14 amino acids. Germline CDR1 and CDR2: SQVTM and ANQGSEA. V shed 4 bases and J 5 bases; nucleotides not matched to a gene: 9. This sample also appeared in a second study, on T cells of mothers and their children. Per that study: Thymic selection molds TCR recombination products alike in related and unrelated pairs. A slight, non-significant increase in overlap was found for related mother-child pairs relative to unrelated pairs.

V is TRBV29-1 and J is TRBJ1-2; TRBD1 matches 8 bases. Sequencing input: blood. The clonotype originates from a boy younger than 18 in good health. DNA for the CDR3: TGCAGCGTTGTTCACAGGACAGGGCAATATGGCTACACCTTC. This translates into CSVVHRTGQYGYTF.